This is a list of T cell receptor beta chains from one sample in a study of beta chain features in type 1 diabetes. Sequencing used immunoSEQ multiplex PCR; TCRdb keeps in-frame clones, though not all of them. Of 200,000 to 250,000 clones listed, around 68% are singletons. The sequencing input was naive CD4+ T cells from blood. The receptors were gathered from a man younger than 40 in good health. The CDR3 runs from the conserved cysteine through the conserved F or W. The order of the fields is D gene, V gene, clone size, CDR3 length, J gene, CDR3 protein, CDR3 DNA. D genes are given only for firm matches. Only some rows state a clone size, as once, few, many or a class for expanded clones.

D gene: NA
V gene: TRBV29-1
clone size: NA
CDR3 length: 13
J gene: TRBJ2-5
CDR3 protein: CSVGAVLRETQYF
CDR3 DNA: TGCAGCGTTGGTGCTGTCCTTCGAGAGACCCAGTACTTC

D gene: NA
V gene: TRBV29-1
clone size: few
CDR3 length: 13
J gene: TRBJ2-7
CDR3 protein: CSGSGDGPYEQYF
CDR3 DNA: TGCAGCGGTAGTGGGGACGGACCCTACGAGCAGTACTTC

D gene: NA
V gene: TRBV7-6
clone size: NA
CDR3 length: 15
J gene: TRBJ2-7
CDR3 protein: CASSPGTESSYEQYF
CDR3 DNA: TGTGCCAGCAGCCCCGGGACGGAAAGCTCCTACGAGCAGTACTTC

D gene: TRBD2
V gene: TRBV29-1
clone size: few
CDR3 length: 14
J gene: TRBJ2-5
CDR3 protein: CSVEEREGPRTQYF
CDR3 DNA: TGCAGCGTTGAAGAACGGGAGGGTCCGAGGACCCAGTACTTC

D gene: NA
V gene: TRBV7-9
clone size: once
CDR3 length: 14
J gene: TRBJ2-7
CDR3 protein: CASSSTGTYYEQYF
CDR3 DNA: TGTGCCAGCAGCTCCACCGGGACTTACTACGAGCAGTACTTC

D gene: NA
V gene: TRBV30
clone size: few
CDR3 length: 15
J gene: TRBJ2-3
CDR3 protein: CAWSVMTLLTDTQYF
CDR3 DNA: TGTGCCTGGAGTGTAATGACCCTCCTAACAGATACGCAGTATTTT

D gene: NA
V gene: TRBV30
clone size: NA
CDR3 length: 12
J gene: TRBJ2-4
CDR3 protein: CAWSGAKNIQYF
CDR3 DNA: TGTGCCTGGAGTGGCGCCAAAAACATTCAGTACTTC

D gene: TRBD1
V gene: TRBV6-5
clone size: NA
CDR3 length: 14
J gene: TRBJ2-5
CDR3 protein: CASSYGRGRETQYF
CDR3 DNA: TGTGCCAGCAGTTACGGCAGGGGGCGGGAGACCCAGTACTTC

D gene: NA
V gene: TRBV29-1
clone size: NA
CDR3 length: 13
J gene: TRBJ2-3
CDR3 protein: CSVASAFTDTQYF
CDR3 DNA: TGCAGCGTTGCCTCCGCCTTCACAGATACGCAGTATTTT

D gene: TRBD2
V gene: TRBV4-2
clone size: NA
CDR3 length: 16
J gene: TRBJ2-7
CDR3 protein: CASSHSSERGNYEQYF
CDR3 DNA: TGTGCCAGCAGCCACTCGAGCGAGCGGGGGAATTACGAGCAGTACTTC

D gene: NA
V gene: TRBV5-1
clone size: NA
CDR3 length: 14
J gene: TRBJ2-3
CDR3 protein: CASSVKSLADTQYF
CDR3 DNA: TGCGCCAGCAGCGTCAAATCACTAGCAGATACGCAGTATTTT

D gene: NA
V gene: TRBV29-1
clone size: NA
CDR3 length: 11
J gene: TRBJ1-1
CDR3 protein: CSVLGAHEAFF
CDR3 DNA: TGCAGCGTCCTTGGGGCTCACGAAGCTTTCTTT

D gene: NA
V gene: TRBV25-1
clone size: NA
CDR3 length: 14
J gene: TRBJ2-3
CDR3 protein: CASSDKHSTDTQYF
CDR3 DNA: TGTGCCAGCAGTGATAAGCACAGCACAGATACGCAGTATTTT

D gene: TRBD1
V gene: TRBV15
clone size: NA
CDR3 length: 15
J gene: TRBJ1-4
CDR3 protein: CATSRRDRPNEKLFF
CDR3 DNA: TGTGCCACCAGCAGACGGGACAGGCCGAATGAAAAACTGTTTTTT

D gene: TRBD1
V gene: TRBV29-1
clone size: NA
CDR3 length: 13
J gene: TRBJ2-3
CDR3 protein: CSYIGQGTDTQYF
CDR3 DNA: TGCAGCTACATAGGACAGGGCACAGATACGCAGTATTTT

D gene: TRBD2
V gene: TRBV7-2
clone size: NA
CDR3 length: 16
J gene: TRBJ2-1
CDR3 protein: CASSFDKGTIYNEQFF
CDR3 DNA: TGTGCCAGCAGCTTCGACAAAGGGACTATTTACAATGAGCAGTTCTTC

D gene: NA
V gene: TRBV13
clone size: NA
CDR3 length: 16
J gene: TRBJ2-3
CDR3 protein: CASSPLGGPSTDTQYF
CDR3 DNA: TGTGCCAGCAGCCCCTTAGGGGGGCCTAGCACAGATACGCAGTATTTT